This TCR beta chain was obtained from a study of neoadjuvant nivolumab and ipilimumab in lung cancer (dated by TCRdb to 2019 to 2021). Turning to the overall study: In the NEOSTAR trial, nivolumab was administered intravenously at 3 mg/kg on days 1, 15 and 29, and the combination arm also received ipilimumab 1 mg/kg on day 1 only. The major pathologic response (MPR) rate in the intention-to-treat population in each study arm was designated as the primary trial endpoint. The trial treated 40 to 45 patients with operable NSCLC: approximately 23 were randomized to nivolumab monotherapy and roughly 21 to nivolumab plus ipilimumab. The study compared TCR repertoires in pretherapy (baseline) peripheral blood with TCR repertoires in tumors resected at surgery after neoadjuvant immune checkpoint blockade. Matched pretherapy and resected tumor pairs were analyzed for seven patients, of whom four received nivolumab and three received nivolumab plus ipilimumab.

The study at large found these results: TCR sequencing was performed in a small number of samples. Greater TCR richness and clonality were observed in resected tumors than in tumor-adjacent uninvolved lung, and increases were observed in more dual-therapy-treated tumors. No significant correlation was found between TCR clonality and pathologic tumor regression, and only one major-pathologic-response sample was available for the clonality analysis. TCR richness in pretherapy blood showed a positive correlation with richness in tumors resected after neoadjuvant therapy (Spearman R of about 0.81). From pretherapy to surgery, tumor T-cell richness and clonality increased in three of three dual-therapy tumors but in only two of four nivolumab-treated tumors.

The library was produced with the immunoSEQ multiplex PCR assay. In the authors' own workflow: Richness and clonality were used to summarize the repertoires, and clones that significantly expanded or contracted between pre- and post-therapy samples were identified. The table comes from immuneACCESS by way of TCRdb, which keeps in-frame sequences with V and J called. Part of the clones is missing from these tables; in studies checked, under half for an unresolved V gene and the rest for unknown reasons. That table furnishes V, J and clone size, whereas the DNA furnished D and trimming. This sample is represented by about 38,000 clones; roughly nine tenths of them were singletons. In total, the top ten clones hold 2.5% to 4% of the sample. As to this clone: The antigen it recognizes is unknown. No clone much larger than this one lies a single base away; base qualities are absent.

The intended sense of this specimen's time point label: pretherapy, before neoadjuvant immune checkpoint inhibitors. The samples were obtained from NEOSTAR, a phase 2 randomized trial that tested neoadjuvant nivolumab or nivolumab plus ipilimumab, followed by surgery, in operable NSCLC. The germline V gene gives CDR1 as SGHNT and CDR2 as YENEEA. V ends up 5 bases short and J 6 bases short, with an unmatched junction base count of 4. The CDR3 spans 14 residues, from the cysteine through the phenylalanine. Only the CDR3 region is kept as DNA, spanning 42 bases read in frame from base 1. The clonotype was recovered from an adult with non-small cell lung cancer. Recombination joined TRBV11-3 with TRBJ2-2, and 9 junctional nucleotides match TRBD1. Sequences were derived from peripheral blood, sampled before neoadjuvant nivolumab, alone or with ipilimumab. Here the CDR3 is given as CASSGQGLSGELFF. The DNA sequence is as follows: TGTGCCAGCAGCGGACAGGGGTTATCCGGGGAGCTGTTTTTT.